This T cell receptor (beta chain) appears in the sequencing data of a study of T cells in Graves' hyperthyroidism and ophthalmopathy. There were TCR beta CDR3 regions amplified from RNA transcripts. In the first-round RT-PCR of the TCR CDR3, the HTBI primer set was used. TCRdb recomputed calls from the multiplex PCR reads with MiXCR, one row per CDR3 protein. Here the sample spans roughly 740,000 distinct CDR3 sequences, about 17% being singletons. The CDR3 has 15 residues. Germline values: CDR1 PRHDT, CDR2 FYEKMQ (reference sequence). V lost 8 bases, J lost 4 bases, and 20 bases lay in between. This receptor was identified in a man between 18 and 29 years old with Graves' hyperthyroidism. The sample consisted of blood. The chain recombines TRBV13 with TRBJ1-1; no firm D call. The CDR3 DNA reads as TGTGCCAGCTCACCGCCCCCGCCGGGTGGCACTGAAGCTTTCTTT. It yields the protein CASSPPPPGGTEAFF.